The 2 T cell receptor beta chains presented below share a single source sample, sequenced in a study of blood T cell repertoires in COVID-19. The repertoire was sequenced with immunoSEQ multiplex PCR; TCRdb's copy has only in-frame clones and lacks some. The top ten clones hold less than 6.5% of a sample with about 110,000 clones, approximately 69% of them seen once. Sequencing input: peripheral blood. The source of these receptors is a man older than 75 with acute or convalescent COVID-19.

The chain links TRBV4-1 to TRBJ2-3; 7 bases are shared with TRBD2. The CDR3 has 14 amino acids. The trim removed 1 base at V and 11 bases at J, leaving 9 bases unmatched. Germline CDR1 is MGHRA and CDR2 is YSYEKL. The chain's CDR3 is CASSQVSDGGRQYF. In DNA, the CDR3 is TGCGCCAGCAGCCAAGTCAGTGACGGGGGGAGGCAGTATTTT.

This clone is a singleton in its sample. This chain connects TRBV6-5 to TRBJ2-7, with D tentatively TRBD2 (5 bases). Trimming took off 4 bases at V and 5 bases at J, with 18 bases between the two ends. The CDR3 contains 15 residues. In germline, CDR1 is MNHEY, CDR2 SVGAGI. The CDR3 region is CASSSLSGVRHEQYF. Written as DNA, the CDR3 is TGTGCCAGCAGTTCCCTAAGCGGAGTCCGCCACGAGCAGTACTTC.